The next 9 T cell receptor beta chains were all read from a single sample in a study of T-cell memory formation after mild COVID-19. Using its own MiXCR run on the 5' RACE reads, TCRdb lists one record per CDR3 protein. The sample holds hundreds of thousands of distinct CDR3 sequences; roughly 25% are singletons and the top ten take 12%. Sequenced sample: PBMCs or a T cell subset sorted from them (not recorded which). The receptor set was obtained from an adult woman who had mild COVID-19 (a few samples of this study predate the infection). Cell type and time point are not known.

This chain links TRBV12-3 or TRBV12-4 with TRBJ2-3; 8 bases match TRBD1. The CDR3 runs to 14 residues. With V trimmed by 4 bases and J by 1 base, 1 base remained unmatched. CDR3 bases: TGTGCCAGCAGTTGGACAGGGCGCACAGATACGCAGTATTTT. It encodes CASSWTGRTDTQYF.

The sample holds many counts of this clonotype. V and J are TRBV20-1 and TRBJ1-3; possibly TRBD1 for D (5 bases). CDR1 and CDR2 from the germline V gene are DFQATT and SNEGSKA (reference sequence). The CDR3 extends over 14 amino acids. V lost 6 bases, J lost 0 bases, and 12 bases lay in between. The CDR3 nucleotides read TGCAGTGCCGGGACTACCTTCTCTGGAAACACCATATATTTT. It encodes CSAGTTFSGNTIYF.

V and J are TRBV11-2 and TRBJ2-1; TRBD2 might be the D (6 bases). The germline V gene encodes CDR1 SGHAT and CDR2 FQNNGV. V lost 4 bases to trimming and J lost 9 bases, with 22 bases between them. The CDR3 covers 16 residues. Here the CDR3 DNA reads TGTGCCAGCAGCTCCCCAATGGGACCATTGGGAGGTGAGCAGTTCTTC. Its translation: CASSSPMGPLGGEQFF.

This clonotype was counted only a few times. This sequence joins TRBV12-3 or TRBV12-4 and TRBJ1-1; the D is unclear. V was trimmed by 7 bases and J by 4 bases, leaving 13 bases between them. The CDR3 contains 13 residues. The CDR3 region is CASTPRVGTEAFF. The CDR3 coding sequence is TGTGCCAGCACCCCGCGCGTTGGCACTGAAGCTTTCTTT.

CDR3 in amino acids: CASSYSGRFQETQYF. CDR3 DNA: TGTGCCAGCAGTTACTCGGGTAGATTTCAAGAGACCCAGTACTTC. The chain links TRBV6-5 to TRBJ2-5; D is unresolved. The CDR3 is 15 residues long. Trimming took 0 bases from V and 2 from J, leaving 10 bases between them. Germline lookup yields CDR1 MNHEY and CDR2 SVGAGI.

This clonotype was counted between two and nine times. The rearrangement joins TRBV28 to TRBJ2-2; D uncertain. Germline CDR1 is MDHEN and CDR2 is SYDVKM. The CDR3 contains 16 residues. V lost 8 bases, J lost 1 base, and 17 bases lay in between. CDR3 loop: CASSYIVVGNTGELFF. In nucleotides, the CDR3 is TGTGCCAGCTCTTACATCGTAGTGGGGAACACCGGGGAGCTGTTTTTT. Drawing the rest from reference TRBV28 and TRBJ2-2, the complete variable domain is DVKVTQSSRYLVKRTGEKVFLECVQDMDHENMFWYRQDPGLGLRLIYFSYDVKMKEKGDIPEGYSVSREKKERFSLILESASTNQTSMYLCASSYIVVGNTGELFFGEGSRLTVL.

This clonotype was seen a few times. The V call is TRBV2, the J call TRBJ2-1; TRBD2 matches at 10 bases. Germline assignment: CDR1 SNHLY and CDR2 FYNNEI. V lost 5 bases to trimming and J lost 9 bases; unmatched junction nucleotides: 10. The CDR3 runs to 15 residues. The CDR3 nucleotides read TGTGCCAGCAGTCTTCGAGCGGGGGGGTCGACTGAGCAGTTCTTC. It yields the protein CASSLRAGGSTEQFF.

This clonotype appeared a few times. V is TRBV7-7 and J is TRBJ2-5; D may be TRBD2 (5 bases). The ends were cut back, 5 bases at V and 5 bases at J, with 18 bases in the middle. Germline V CDR1 and CDR2: SSHAT, FNYEAQ (reference sequence). The CDR3 sequence is 15 residues long. The CDR3 DNA is TGTGCCAGCAGCGCCAACGGGGTTGCATTGGAGACCCAGTACTTC. Translating it yields CASSANGVALETQYF.

This clonotype showed up just a few times. This chain links TRBV2 with TRBJ2-5; 7 bases are a match to TRBD1. After removal of 4 bases from V and 7 bases from J, the junction contained 12 bases not matched to a gene. The CDR3 contains 15 residues. CDR1 SNHLY and CDR2 FYNNEI come from the germline V gene. This CDR3 reads CASSGQRQGHGTQYF. For the CDR3, the DNA is TGTGCCAGCAGTGGTCAGCGACAGGGACATGGGACCCAGTACTTC.